Sequencing of this T cell receptor beta chain was carried out in a study of beta chain features in type 1 diabetes. Across the study: In all, more than 90,000,000 sorted cells from all samples were analyzed. Findings and limits, study-wide: TCRB CDR3s were moderately but significantly shorter in Type 1 diabetes patients in all four CD4+ subsets. Any HLA effect on TCRB rearrangement was left unresolved by small sub-analyses. Patients' naive, central memory and regulatory TCRB repertoires appeared more alike than those of healthy donors.

Germline V gene lookup returns CDR1 MGHRA and CDR2 YSYEKL. Trimming pared 0 bases from V and 7 bases from J, leaving 10 bases between. This CDR3 spans 15 amino acids. There are a few counts of this clone. Its antigen is undetermined. Expressed TCRB transcripts were sequenced because the isolated RNA had all been reverse transcribed beforehand. Reads from naive, central memory and regulatory T cell samples averaged about 3.3 million. Assay used: immunoSEQ multiplex PCR; TCRdb lists only in-frame clones, some missing. The repertoire holds some 270,000 clones, with around 9.9% as singletons. The clonotype comes from a man aged 25 to 40 with type 1 diabetes. The chain couples TRBV4-1 to TRBJ1-6; weak D call: TRBD1 (6 bases). Sequencing used naive CD4+ T cells from blood. CDR3 protein: CASSQDDRPNSPLHF. Written as DNA, the CDR3 is TGCGCCAGCAGCCAAGATGACAGGCCCAATTCACCCCTCCACTTT.